The TCR beta chain described here comes from a study of patients and donors after allogeneic stem cell transplantation. Using its own MiXCR run on the RT-PCR reads, TCRdb lists one record per CDR3 protein. This sample has 920,000 or so distinct CDR3 sequences; under 20% occur once, and the top ten carry around 5.5%. Germline-derived CDR1 and CDR2 are SGHAT and FQNNGV. The V end was cut by 11 bases, the J end by 9 bases, with 20 bases between. There are 13 residues in the CDR3. The J gene is TRBJ2-1, the V gene TRBV11-2, with D unclear. The sample comprised blood, either unsorted or a sorted T cell fraction (not recorded which). The TCR was taken from a human donor who was either an allogeneic HSCT recipient or a stem cell or donor lymphocyte infusion donor (not recorded which). It is not recorded whose cells these are; they may come from a transplant donor. The CDR3 DNA is TGTGCCTGCCGTAACCCCCTGACGGCTGAGCAGTTCTTC. Translating gives CACRNPLTAEQFF.